This TCR beta chain emerged from a study of shared clonotypes between healthy human individuals (dated by TCRdb to about 2020). Turning to the overall study: The cohort comprised a couple of women and a few men aged 18 to 49 years. For each donor, CD4 naive and CD4 memory were each given three plates, CD8 naive was given two plates, and CD8 memory was given one plate. Blood TCR repertoires of roughly five healthy adults were deeply sequenced to estimate repertoire size and the extent of clonotype sharing between individuals. Libraries were prepared and TCR repertoires were sequenced by different laboratories using diverse techniques, in order to increase sequencing depth and limit assay-specific biases. Per donor, leukapheresis produced somewhere between about 0.94 and 8.9 billion PBMCs.

Regarding this clone: Its antigen is currently not known. Per-base quality was not reported, and no clone a single base away is much larger than it.

The donors were healthy, HIV-negative adults who had no recently reported acute infections or vaccinations. All donors were Caucasian adults living in Nashville, Tennessee, USA. Magnetic negative selection was used to enrich CD4+ T cells, after which naive cells were positively selected on CD45RA and the negative fraction became the memory subset. After blood collection by leukapheresis, PBMCs were isolated using Ficoll-Histopaque density gradient centrifugation and then cryopreserved in the vapor phase of liquid nitrogen. Analytical flow cytometry was used to check the purity and quantity of each magnetically sorted T cell population. Genomic DNA was isolated from every sorted fraction and measured by UV absorbance on a Nanodrop 2000c. Beyond this particular receptor, the publication reports: Naive subsets generally had larger estimated clonotype richness than memory subsets. Across a handful of donors, around 5% of naive CD4, roughly 3.5% of naive CD8, 2% to 2.5% of memory CD4, and approximately 0.42% of memory CD8 clonotypes were shared. Based on pairwise subsampling, the degree of clonotype sharing among donors was expected to be affected by sequencing depth. Incomplete sequencing was indicated by rarefaction of sorted-subset datasets, despite the large sequencing depth. Because the study included a small number of donors, the genetic and exposure-history diversity represented was limited. Higher generation probabilities were observed for clonotypes shared by all four sorted-subset donors than for non-shared clonotypes. Sampling was restricted to blood, and TCR repertoires in tissue are likely to differ from TCR repertoires in blood.

CDR1 and CDR2 are drawn from the germline V gene: SGHTA, FQGTGA. Germline trimming: 5 bases from V, 5 bases from J; junction bases outside gene matches: 3. The CDR3 measures 14 amino acids from cysteine to phenylalanine. The DNA shown is the 42-base CDR3, in frame from base 1. Using the deep immunoSEQ assay, TCR CDR3 regions were amplified from genomic DNA by multiplex PCR. Extracted genomic DNA from each cell subset was spread evenly across all wells of several immunoSEQ 96-well plates, with each plate serving as a replicate. For sorted subsets, about 200 ng genomic DNA, equal to tens of thousands of T cell genomes, was loaded into each replicate PCR. Purified libraries were measured with a Qubit 3.0 fluorometer, size-checked on a Bioanalyzer 2100, and measured again with the KAPA Library Quantification kit. Every immunoSEQ 96-well plate was sequenced on a dedicated single-read 150-cycle Illumina NextSeq 550 flow cell. As for the authors' bioinformatics: Because the immunoSEQ output included only junctional sequences and no quality scores, the filtering could not be the same as the filtering used for full-length reads. To assign V/J genes and CDR3, sequences were annotated using PyIR, a Python wrapper for IgBLAST v1.9, with IMGT germline references. Reads with weak V/J assignments (E-value above 1e-6), missing CDR3, stop codons, out-of-frame junctions, or ambiguous translated residues were removed. V3J clonotypes were defined as sequences sharing the same inferred V gene, J gene, and CDR3 amino acid sequence. Percentage overlap between repertoires was calculated by dividing the number of shared unique clonotypes by the size of the smaller repertoire. Richness of each repertoire was evaluated using RTK rarefaction, the Chao1 estimator, and Recon v2.1 estimates of unobserved clonotypes. OLGA was used to compute generation probabilities for all TCRbeta clonotypes that the gDNA method yielded from a few donors. Drawn from immuneACCESS, this table holds only the in-frame rearrangements with V and J called that TCRdb kept. Clones are partly lost; checked studies trace under half to an unresolved V gene and leave the rest unexplained. From that table come the V and J calls and clone size; the DNA was used to work out D and trimming. For this sample the table gives approximately 2,300,000 clones, of which around 92% were detected only once. The ten largest make up about 0.36% of the sample.

The rearrangement combines TRBV7-3 with TRBJ2-4; 10 central nucleotides agree with TRBD1. Sequenced input: naive CD4+ T cells from PBMCs. This specimen's cell subset or site label, interpreted: CD45RA+ positively selected. This sequence was found in a man between 18 and 29 years old in good health. Some clones in this sample may be carry-over from other donors' samples. The CDR3 corresponds to CASSPGTGENIQYF. Read as DNA, the sequence is TGTGCCAGCAGCCCCGGGACAGGGGAAAACATTCAGTACTTC.